Listed below are T cell receptor beta chains from one sample, sequenced in a study of T cells in Graves' hyperthyroidism and ophthalmopathy. Via MiXCR, TCRdb re-called the multiplex PCR reads, giving one row per CDR3 protein. The top ten clones hold 7% to 9.5% of a sample with under 350,000 distinct CDR3 sequences, around 13% of them seen once. Source material: blood. The source is a woman aged 40 to 55 with Graves' hyperthyroidism. The CDR3 runs from the conserved cysteine through the conserved F or W. The order of the fields is CDR3 protein, CDR3 DNA, V gene, clone size, D gene, J gene. A D gene is named only where the DNA matches it firmly. Some rows have no size entry. The others give once, few or many, or a class for an expanded clone.

CDR3 protein: CASSGLSGLPNSYNEQFF
CDR3 DNA: TGTGCCAGCAGTGGACTCTCCGGGCTCCCGAATTCTTACAATGAGCAGTTCTTC
V gene: TRBV6-1
clone size: NA
D gene: NA
J gene: TRBJ2-1

CDR3 protein: CASSIARDNEKLFF
CDR3 DNA: TGTGCCAGTAGTATAGCCAGGGATAATGAAAAACTGTTTTTT
V gene: TRBV19
clone size: NA
D gene: NA
J gene: TRBJ1-4

CDR3 protein: CSATGTASTDTQYF
CDR3 DNA: TGCAGTGCAACCGGGACGGCTAGTACAGATACGCAGTATTTT
V gene: TRBV20-1
clone size: few
D gene: NA
J gene: TRBJ2-3

CDR3 protein: CASSISRGNQPQHF
CDR3 DNA: TGTGCCAGTAGTATATCCAGGGGGAATCAGCCCCAGCATTTT
V gene: TRBV19
clone size: few
D gene: TRBD1
J gene: TRBJ1-5

CDR3 protein: CASSLFGEDTQYF
CDR3 DNA: TGTGCCAGCAGCTTGTTCGGGGAAGATACGCAGTATTTT
V gene: TRBV5-4
clone size: NA
D gene: NA
J gene: TRBJ2-3

CDR3 protein: CASRKDRVTEAFF
CDR3 DNA: TGTGCCAGCAGAAAAGACAGGGTAACTGAAGCTTTCTTT
V gene: TRBV5-8
clone size: few
D gene: TRBD1
J gene: TRBJ1-1

CDR3 protein: CASSRQGAWETQYF
CDR3 DNA: TGTGCCAGCAGTCGACAGGGGGCCTGGGAGACCCAGTACTTC
V gene: TRBV6-1
clone size: many
D gene: TRBD1
J gene: TRBJ2-5

CDR3 protein: CASSVGILTDTQYF
CDR3 DNA: TGTGCCAGCAGCGTAGGTATCCTCACAGATACGCAGTATTTT
V gene: TRBV9
clone size: NA
D gene: NA
J gene: TRBJ2-3

CDR3 protein: CASSLSSISGNTIYF
CDR3 DNA: TGCGCCAGCAGCTTGAGTTCCATCTCTGGAAACACCATATATTTT
V gene: TRBV5-1
clone size: many
D gene: NA
J gene: TRBJ1-3

CDR3 protein: CACQQENYGYTF
CDR3 DNA: TGTGCCTGTCAACAGGAAAACTATGGCTACACCTTC
V gene: TRBV5-4
clone size: few
D gene: NA
J gene: TRBJ1-2

CDR3 protein: CASSGQGSRARESSTDTQYF
CDR3 DNA: TGTGCCAGCAGTGGACAGGGGTCGAGGGCGCGGGAGTCTAGCACAGATACGCAGTATTTT
V gene: TRBV28
clone size: NA
D gene: TRBD1
J gene: TRBJ2-3

CDR3 protein: CASSAIWTSGGHIQYF
CDR3 DNA: TGTGCCAGCAGCGCTATCTGGACTAGCGGGGGGCACATTCAGTACTTC
V gene: TRBV28
clone size: NA
D gene: TRBD2
J gene: TRBJ2-4

CDR3 protein: CASSQVLAFSYEQYF
CDR3 DNA: TGTGCCAGCAGCCAAGTCCTAGCGTTCTCCTACGAGCAGTACTTC
V gene: TRBV4-2
clone size: NA
D gene: NA
J gene: TRBJ2-7

CDR3 protein: CSATNGQTNTGELFF
CDR3 DNA: TGCAGTGCTACCAACGGACAGACCAACACCGGGGAGCTGTTTTTT
V gene: TRBV20-1
clone size: many
D gene: NA
J gene: TRBJ2-2

CDR3 protein: CASSIEGEAFF
CDR3 DNA: TGTGCCAGTTCGATAGAGGGTGAAGCTTTCTTT
V gene: TRBV12-3/TRBV12-4
clone size: many
D gene: NA
J gene: TRBJ1-1

CDR3 protein: CATRPGQRNSPLHF
CDR3 DNA: TGTGCCACTAGACCGGGACAGCGAAATTCACCCCTCCACTTT
V gene: TRBV28
clone size: many
D gene: TRBD1
J gene: TRBJ1-6

CDR3 protein: CASSWTGLNTEAFF
CDR3 DNA: TGCGCCAGCAGCTGGACAGGGTTGAACACTGAAGCTTTCTTT
V gene: TRBV5-1
clone size: many
D gene: TRBD1
J gene: TRBJ1-1

CDR3 protein: CASSFSNPDPLHF
CDR3 DNA: TGTGCCAGCAGCTTCTCCAATCCGGATCCCCTCCACTTT
V gene: TRBV11-2
clone size: many
D gene: NA
J gene: TRBJ1-6

CDR3 protein: CASSLSSGAPYNEQFF
CDR3 DNA: TGTGCCAGCAGTTTAAGTTCGGGAGCCCCGTACAATGAGCAGTTCTTC
V gene: TRBV27
clone size: many
D gene: NA
J gene: TRBJ2-1

CDR3 protein: CASSLSNTEAFF
CDR3 DNA: TGTGCCAGCAGCCTTTCCAACACTGAAGCTTTCTTT
V gene: TRBV7-8
clone size: many
D gene: NA
J gene: TRBJ1-1

CDR3 protein: CASNSGTSGTDTQYF
CDR3 DNA: TGTGCCAGTAATTCCGGGACTAGCGGCACAGATACGCAGTATTTT
V gene: TRBV19
clone size: few
D gene: TRBD2
J gene: TRBJ2-3

CDR3 protein: CASRDRLVEKLFF
CDR3 DNA: TGTGCCAGTCGCGACAGGTTGGTGGAAAAACTGTTTTTT
V gene: TRBV19
clone size: few
D gene: NA
J gene: TRBJ1-4

CDR3 protein: CASSSSSSYEQYF
CDR3 DNA: TGTGCCAGTAGTTCTTCTAGCTCCTACGAGCAGTACTTC
V gene: TRBV19
clone size: NA
D gene: NA
J gene: TRBJ2-7

CDR3 protein: CSAHPGLASYNEQFF
CDR3 DNA: TGCAGTGCTCATCCGGGACTAGCGTCCTACAATGAGCAGTTCTTC
V gene: TRBV20-1
clone size: many
D gene: TRBD2
J gene: TRBJ2-1

CDR3 protein: CASSWGQGLRNSPLHF
CDR3 DNA: TGTGCCAGCAGTTGGGGACAGGGCCTTCGGAATTCACCCCTCCACTTT
V gene: TRBV27
clone size: many
D gene: TRBD1
J gene: TRBJ1-6

CDR3 protein: CASSARVWMTEAFF
CDR3 DNA: TGTGCCAGCAGTGCCCGGGTTTGGATGACTGAAGCTTTCTTT
V gene: TRBV2
clone size: many
D gene: NA
J gene: TRBJ1-1

CDR3 protein: CASRTGTRSSEQYF
CDR3 DNA: TGTGCCAGCAGGACCGGGACTAGGTCTTCCGAGCAGTACTTC
V gene: TRBV6-1
clone size: few
D gene: TRBD2
J gene: TRBJ2-7

CDR3 protein: CASSQGGTSGRFYHNEQFF
CDR3 DNA: TGTGCCAGCAGCCAAGGAGGGACTAGCGGGAGATTCTACCACAATGAGCAGTTCTTC
V gene: TRBV3-1
clone size: many
D gene: TRBD2
J gene: TRBJ2-1

CDR3 protein: CASSEGTGGRSPLHF
CDR3 DNA: TGTGCCAGCAGCGAGGGGACTGGCGGGAGATCACCCCTCCACTTT
V gene: TRBV13
clone size: NA
D gene: NA
J gene: TRBJ1-6

CDR3 protein: CASSLFGLSYNEQFF
CDR3 DNA: TGTGCCAGCAGTTTATTCGGGCTCTCCTACAATGAGCAGTTCTTC
V gene: TRBV27
clone size: many
D gene: NA
J gene: TRBJ2-1

CDR3 protein: CATSRDAGNEKLFF
CDR3 DNA: TGTGCCACCAGCAGAGATGCGGGGAATGAAAAACTGTTTTTT
V gene: TRBV15
clone size: many
D gene: NA
J gene: TRBJ1-4

CDR3 protein: CATSRADPYNEQFF
CDR3 DNA: TGTGCCACCAGCAGAGCGGATCCCTACAATGAGCAGTTCTTC
V gene: TRBV15
clone size: few
D gene: NA
J gene: TRBJ2-1

CDR3 protein: CASSLVPGGAGANVLTF
CDR3 DNA: TGTGCCAGCAGCTTAGTCCCAGGGGGCGCCGGGGCCAACGTCCTGACTTTC
V gene: TRBV11-2
clone size: few
D gene: TRBD1
J gene: TRBJ2-6

CDR3 protein: CASSPSEETQYF
CDR3 DNA: TGTGCCAGCTCACCTTCCGAGGAGACCCAGTACTTC
V gene: TRBV18
clone size: many
D gene: NA
J gene: TRBJ2-5

CDR3 protein: CAIRPYGGTEAFF
CDR3 DNA: TGTGCCATCAGGCCCTACGGGGGGACTGAAGCTTTCTTT
V gene: TRBV10-3
clone size: many
D gene: NA
J gene: TRBJ1-1

CDR3 protein: CASSLFSGRAETQYF
CDR3 DNA: TGTGCCAGCAGCTTATTTAGCGGGAGAGCGGAGACCCAGTACTTC
V gene: TRBV7-3
clone size: many
D gene: TRBD2
J gene: TRBJ2-5

CDR3 protein: CASSSTGTPGETQYF
CDR3 DNA: TGTGCCAGCAGCTCGACCGGGACTCCGGGGGAGACGCAGTATTTT
V gene: TRBV7-3
clone size: many
D gene: NA
J gene: TRBJ2-3

CDR3 protein: CAINRGETQYF
CDR3 DNA: TGTGCCATCAACAGGGGAGAGACCCAGTACTTC
V gene: TRBV6-1
clone size: many
D gene: TRBD1
J gene: TRBJ2-5

CDR3 protein: CASSRGRGNTEAFF
CDR3 DNA: TGCGCCAGCAGCCGGGGACGGGGGAACACTGAAGCTTTCTTT
V gene: TRBV5-1
clone size: many
D gene: NA
J gene: TRBJ1-1

CDR3 protein: CSVVSGANEAFF
CDR3 DNA: TGCAGCGTTGTCAGTGGGGCGAATGAAGCTTTCTTT
V gene: TRBV29-1
clone size: many
D gene: NA
J gene: TRBJ1-1

CDR3 protein: CASSPSARDRGRTQYF
CDR3 DNA: TGTGCCAGCAGCCCCTCCGCCCGGGACAGGGGGCGTACGCAGTATTTT
V gene: TRBV7-2
clone size: many
D gene: TRBD1
J gene: TRBJ2-3

CDR3 protein: CASSFLRGYNSPLHF
CDR3 DNA: TGTGCCAGCAGCTTTCTCCGAGGTTATAATTCACCCCTCCACTTT
V gene: TRBV7-9
clone size: few
D gene: NA
J gene: TRBJ1-6

CDR3 protein: CSVAGGLNTGELFF
CDR3 DNA: TGCAGCGTTGCGGGAGGCTTAAACACCGGGGAGCTGTTTTTT
V gene: TRBV29-1
clone size: few
D gene: TRBD2
J gene: TRBJ2-2

CDR3 protein: CASSRDLLYEQYF
CDR3 DNA: TGTGCCAGTAGTAGGGATCTCCTCTACGAGCAGTACTTC
V gene: TRBV19
clone size: NA
D gene: NA
J gene: TRBJ2-7

CDR3 protein: CASSPSGKLYEQYF
CDR3 DNA: TGTGCCAGCAGTCCCAGCGGGAAACTCTACGAGCAGTACTTC
V gene: TRBV28
clone size: few
D gene: TRBD2
J gene: TRBJ2-7

CDR3 protein: CASSPPSGANVLTF
CDR3 DNA: TGTGCCAGCTCACCCCCCTCTGGGGCCAACGTCCTGACTTTC
V gene: TRBV18
clone size: NA
D gene: NA
J gene: TRBJ2-6

CDR3 protein: CASSYSDRFNEKLFF
CDR3 DNA: TGTGCCAGCAGTTACTCGGACAGGTTTAATGAAAAACTGTTTTTT
V gene: TRBV2
clone size: many
D gene: TRBD1
J gene: TRBJ1-4

CDR3 protein: CASSETQTFNQPQHF
CDR3 DNA: TGTGCCAGCAGTGAGACACAGACTTTCAATCAGCCCCAGCATTTT
V gene: TRBV2
clone size: many
D gene: NA
J gene: TRBJ1-5

CDR3 protein: CASSWGDSNQPQHF
CDR3 DNA: TGTGCCAGCTCATGGGGGGATAGCAATCAGCCCCAGCATTTT
V gene: TRBV18
clone size: NA
D gene: NA
J gene: TRBJ1-5

CDR3 protein: CASSLFSSKGNEQFF
CDR3 DNA: TGTGCCAGCAGCCTTTTTTCATCTAAAGGCAATGAGCAGTTCTTC
V gene: TRBV7-3
clone size: NA
D gene: NA
J gene: TRBJ2-1

CDR3 protein: CASSLTGQVNTEAFF
CDR3 DNA: TGCGCCAGCAGCTTGACGGGACAGGTCAACACTGAAGCTTTCTTT
V gene: TRBV5-1
clone size: many
D gene: TRBD1
J gene: TRBJ1-1

CDR3 protein: CASSRLMAGKDGYTF
CDR3 DNA: TGTGCCAGCAGCCGTTTAATGGCGGGGAAGGATGGCTACACCTTC
V gene: TRBV12-3/TRBV12-4
clone size: NA
D gene: NA
J gene: TRBJ1-2

CDR3 protein: CATRTGGIQETQYF
CDR3 DNA: TGTGCCACCCGGACAGGGGGTATTCAAGAGACCCAGTACTTC
V gene: TRBV6-1
clone size: NA
D gene: TRBD1
J gene: TRBJ2-5